These 27 T cell receptor beta chains were all obtained from the same sample, sequenced in a study of T-cell reconstitution after alpha-beta-depleted transplantation in children. The library targeted TCRbeta and was prepared with unique molecular identifiers. From the PCR reads, TCRdb called clonotypes with MiXCR, one entry per CDR3 protein. The table lists just over 950,000 distinct CDR3 sequences, 25% to 35% of them singletons. The specimen was PBMCs, mostly from graft donor cells, collected 360 days after TCRalphabeta/CD19-depleted stem cell transplant. The receptors were gathered from a boy under two years old who had a stem cell transplant for SCID, so the T cells may come from the graft donor.

The rearrangement uses TRBV6-5 and TRBJ2-5; D remains unclear. Germline V gene data show CDR1 as MNHEY and CDR2 as SVGAGI. The CDR3 totals 13 residues. The V end lost 3 bases, the J end lost 5 bases, and 10 bases lay between the germline ends. Here the CDR3 reads CASSYTVGETQYF. In DNA form, the CDR3 reads TGTGCCAGCAGTTATACTGTCGGGGAGACCCAGTACTTC.

This clonotype came up a few times. This sequence joins TRBV9 and TRBJ2-5; 8 bases are a match to TRBD2. Per the germline V gene, CDR1 is SGDLS and CDR2 is YYNGEE. V lost 0 bases, J lost 1 base, and 8 bases stayed unmatched. The CDR3 extends over 17 amino acids. Here the CDR3 reads CASSVASSGGGQETQYF. The CDR3 nucleotides are TGTGCCAGCAGCGTAGCGTCAAGCGGGGGCGGCCAAGAGACCCAGTACTTC. Based on the CDR3 plus reference TRBV9 and TRBJ2-5, the full variable domain is DSGVTQTPKHLITATGQRVTLRCSPRSGDLSVYWYQQSLDQGLQFLIQYYNGEERAKGNILERFSAQQFPDLHSELNLSSLELGDSALYFCASSVASSGGGQETQYFGPGTRLLVL.

The chain couples TRBV15 to TRBJ1-2; 8 bases are a match to TRBD1. Germline V gene lookup returns CDR1 LNHNV and CDR2 YYDKDF (reference sequence). The CDR3 runs to 15 residues. Trimming at V came to 1 base and at J to 4 bases, leaving 5 bases not matched to a gene. CDR3 DNA sequence: TGTGCCACCAGCAGAGGGACAGGGATAGGCTATGGCTACACCTTC. Amino acids: CATSRGTGIGYGYTF. Full variable domain (rest looked up from reference TRBV15 and TRBJ1-2): DAMVIQNPRYQVTQFGKPVTLSCSQTLNHNVMYWYQQKSSQAPKLLFHYYDKDFNNEADTPDNFQSRRPNTSFCFLDIRSPGLGDTAMYLCATSRGTGIGYGYTFGSGTRLTVV.

This clonotype has just a few counts. The V call is TRBV3-1, the J call TRBJ2-4, with 7 nucleotides matching TRBD2. With 1 base clipped from V and 13 bases from J, the junction kept 13 bases outside the gene matches. From germline, CDR1 is LGHDT and CDR2 YNNKEL (reference sequence). The CDR3 totals 15 residues. For the CDR3, the DNA is TGTGCCAGCAGCCAAGGTCATTTAGTACTAGCGCCACAGTACTTC. Amino acids: CASSQGHLVLAPQYF.

The chain's CDR3 is CASSMPGLDTQYF. CDR3 sequence (DNA): TGCGCCAGCAGCATGCCGGGACTTGATACGCAGTATTTT. The rearrangement uses TRBV4-1 and TRBJ2-3, with TRBD2 as a possible D gene (6 bases). V was pared by 5 bases and J by 6 bases, with 12 bases between. The V gene's germline CDR1 is MGHRA and CDR2 YSYEKL. The CDR3 is 13 amino acids.

This clonotype was detected only a few times. This sequence joins TRBV5-1 and TRBJ2-3; 13 positions agree with TRBD2. CDR1 is SGHRS, CDR2 YFSETQ, per germline. The junction had 3 bases not matched to a gene; V was cut back by 3 bases and J by 5 bases. This CDR3 has 15 residues. The CDR3 reads CASSSTSGGLDTQYF. CDR3 DNA sequence: TGCGCCAGCAGCTCGACTAGCGGGGGGTTAGATACGCAGTATTTT. The entire variable domain, with the rest obtained from reference TRBV5-1 and TRBJ2-3, is as follows: KAGVTQTPRYLIKTRGQQVTLSCSPISGHRSVSWYQQTPGQGLQFLFEYFSETQRNKGNFPGRFSGRQFSNSRSEMNVSTLELGDSALYLCASSSTSGGLDTQYFGPGTRLTVL.

The V and J genes are TRBV28 and TRBJ2-7; D may be TRBD1 or TRBD2 (7 bases each). Germline values: CDR1 MDHEN, CDR2 SYDVKM. CDR3 size: 16 residues. V lost 5 bases and J lost 2, with 19 bases in between. CDR3 in amino acids: CASSPPQGTIPYEQYF. In nucleotides, the CDR3 is TGTGCCAGCAGTCCCCCACAGGGGACTATCCCCTACGAGCAGTACTTC.

CDR3 protein: CASSPDYRGTMGESYEQYF. CDR3 sequence (DNA): TGTGCCAGCAGCCCAGACTACAGGGGTACCATGGGTGAGTCCTACGAGCAGTACTTC. The chain uses TRBV14 and TRBJ2-7; 7 nucleotides agree with TRBD1. V dropped 4 bases and J dropped 1; count of bases not matched to a gene: 19. The CDR3 consists of 19 residues. CDR1 is SGHDN and CDR2 is FVKESK in the germline V gene.

The chain employs TRBV5-1 and TRBJ1-2; TRBD1 aligns across 7 bases. Germline V lookup: CDR1 SGHRS, CDR2 YFSETQ. This CDR3 comprises 14 residues. The V and J ends lost 4 bases and 5 bases, in that order; junction bases with no gene match: 8. CDR3 coding DNA: TGCGCCAGCAGCCCGGGGACAGCAAGATATGGCTACACCTTC. It translates to CASSPGTARYGYTF.

This clonotype was counted a few times. The chain couples TRBV29-1 to TRBJ2-3, with 13 bases aligning to TRBD2. The CDR3 is made up of 15 amino acids. Germline V gives CDR1 SQVTM, CDR2 ANQGSEA. The J segment lost 2 bases and the V segment lost 6 bases, leaving 5 bases of the junction unmatched. Here the CDR3 DNA reads TGCAGCGTGGGACTAGCGGGGAACCCCACAGATACGCAGTATTTT. Residues: CSVGLAGNPTDTQYF.

CDR3: CASGLDWTAGGTDTQYF. CDR3 coding DNA: TGTGCTAGTGGTTTGGACTGGACCGCCGGAGGCACAGATACGCAGTATTTT. The gene calls are TRBV12-5 and TRBJ2-3; unclear D gene. The ends were cut back, 1 base at V and 1 base at J, with 15 bases in the middle. The CDR3 totals 17 residues. The germline gives CDR1 LGHNT, CDR2 FRNRAP.

This chain connects TRBV5-1 to TRBJ1-2, with D unclear. Germline V gene data show CDR1 as SGHRS and CDR2 as YFSETQ. The CDR3 sequence is 15 residues long. V was clipped by 2 bases and J by 1 base, with 12 bases between them. The CDR3, as DNA: TGCGCCAGCAGCTTACCACAGTCGGGTAACTATGGCTACACCTTC. This sequence encodes CASSLPQSGNYGYTF. The full variable domain, its missing parts supplied by reference TRBV5-1 and TRBJ1-2, is KAGVTQTPRYLIKTRGQQVTLSCSPISGHRSVSWYQQTPGQGLQFLFEYFSETQRNKGNFPGRFSGRQFSNSRSEMNVSTLELGDSALYLCASSLPQSGNYGYTFGSGTRLTVV.

This clonotype was seen only a few times. The chain's CDR3 is CASSYLQGASEKLFF. The DNA for the CDR3 is TGTGCCAGCAGTTACTTACAGGGGGCCAGTGAAAAACTGTTTTTT. This chain links TRBV6-5 with TRBJ1-4, with 9 bases aligning to TRBD1. V shed 1 base, J shed 7 bases, and the junction held 4 bases outside the gene matches. Germline V lookup: CDR1 MNHEY, CDR2 SVGAGI. CDR3 size: 15 residues.

The gene calls are TRBV3-1 and TRBJ2-1; 11 bases agree with TRBD2. V was clipped by 1 base and J by 6 bases; unmatched bases: 5. The CDR3 length is 16 residues. Germline assignment: CDR1 LGHDT and CDR2 YNNKEL (reference sequence). CDR3 amino acids: CASSQVVAGGTNEQFF. DNA for the CDR3: TGTGCCAGCAGCCAAGTCGTAGCGGGGGGGACCAATGAGCAGTTCTTC.

This clonotype was observed a few times. The J gene is TRBJ2-7, the V gene TRBV27, with 8 bases aligning to TRBD1. The CDR3 has 14 amino acids. Germline values: CDR1 MNHEY, CDR2 SMNVEV (reference sequence). The J segment lost 6 bases and the V segment lost 5 bases, leaving 9 bases of the junction unmatched. As DNA, the CDR3 is TGTGCCAGCAGTCCACTGGACAGGGTAGGCGAGCAGTACTTC. This sequence encodes CASSPLDRVGEQYF.

This clonotype was recorded a few times. The CDR3, as DNA: TGCGCCAGCAGCTGGGGACAGGGGAGAAGGGTAACTGAAGCTTTCTTT. Its protein product is CASSWGQGRRVTEAFF. The rearrangement uses TRBV5-1 and TRBJ1-1; the match to TRBD1 covers 10 bases. Losses at the gene ends were 3 bases for V and 5 bases for J; bases not matched to a gene: 10. Looked up from germline, CDR1 is SGHRS and CDR2 is YFSETQ. This CDR3 spans 16 amino acids.

The gene calls are TRBV7-2 and TRBJ1-2; D not certain. The germline gives CDR1 SGHTA, CDR2 FQGNSA. The CDR3 has 17 residues. Trimming left V 1 base short and J 2 bases short, with 17 bases between. The CDR3 sequence: CASSLGRAGRYNYGYTF. DNA for the CDR3: TGTGCCAGCAGCTTAGGAAGGGCGGGCAGGTACAACTATGGCTACACCTTC.

This clonotype was picked up a small number of times. The rearrangement links TRBV4-1 to TRBJ1-3; no clear D gene. The CDR3 runs 13 residues. In germline, CDR1 is MGHRA, CDR2 YSYEKL. V lost 2 bases, J lost 3 bases, and 5 bases lay in between. The CDR3 coding sequence is TGCGCCAGCAGCCAAAGAGGTGGAAACACCATATATTTT. It specifies CASSQRGGNTIYF.

The chain employs TRBV5-1 and TRBJ2-1; 8 bases are a match to TRBD2. J was trimmed by 1 base and V by 2 bases; bases with no gene match: 5. In germline, CDR1 is SGHRS, CDR2 YFSETQ. CDR3 length equals 16 residues. The CDR3, as DNA: TGCGCCAGCAGCTTCGGGAGGGGCTTATCCTACAATGAGCAGTTCTTC. Residues: CASSFGRGLSYNEQFF.

The chain combines TRBV28 with TRBJ1-1, with D perhaps TRBD1 (5 bases). Trimming stripped 3 bases from V and 5 bases from J, with 19 bases between. The CDR3 contains 16 residues. Germline-derived CDR1 and CDR2 are MDHEN and SYDVKM. CDR3 protein: CASSFGIRGWKTEAFF. The CDR3 region has the DNA TGTGCCAGCAGTTTTGGGATTAGGGGATGGAAGACTGAAGCTTTCTTT.

The chain is built from TRBV18 and TRBJ1-1; TRBD1 aligns across 10 bases. The CDR3 sequence is 16 residues long. Germline V gives CDR1 KGHSH, CDR2 LQKENI. Trimming removed 2 bases from V and 4 bases from J; junction bases left unmatched: 7. CDR3 DNA sequence: TGTGCCAGCTCACCAACGAAGGACAGGGGGACCACTGAAGCTTTCTTT. Residues: CASSPTKDRGTTEAFF.

This clonotype has more than one count but fewer than ten. V and J are TRBV20-1 and TRBJ2-5; 8 bases line up with TRBD2. The CDR3 is 13 residues long. V shed 6 bases and J 5 bases; nucleotides not matched to a gene: 8. The V gene's germline CDR1 is DFQATT and CDR2 SNEGSKA (reference sequence). The DNA of the CDR3 is TGCAGTGCCTCCGGGGGGGGCGGTGAGACCCAGTACTTC. Protein: CSASGGGGETQYF.

The chain has TRBV20-1 and TRBJ1-5; D ambiguous. The CDR3 consists of 12 residues. From germline, CDR1 is DFQATT and CDR2 SNEGSKA (reference sequence). Trimming shortened V by 5 bases and J by 5 bases, and 10 bases separated the two germline ends. The DNA of the CDR3 is TGCAGTGCTTTGGGCCAGTATCAGCCCCAGCATTTT. Its protein is CSALGQYQPQHF.

This clonotype was seen a few times. This chain joins TRBV7-8 and TRBJ1-3; the match to TRBD1 covers 7 bases. The trim removed 4 bases at V and 0 bases at J, leaving 3 bases unmatched. CDR1 SGHVS and CDR2 FQNEAQ come from the germline V gene. This CDR3 has 15 residues. The CDR3 loop is CASSWDSNSGNTIYF. The CDR3, as DNA: TGTGCCAGCAGCTGGGACAGCAACTCTGGAAACACCATATATTTT.

To note about this clonotype: Germline is not matched at one junction end, which may reflect a read error. CDR3 sequence (DNA): TGCGCCAGCAGCTTGCCGGGACTAGCAGCCGGCTACGAGCAATACTTC. Its translation: CASSLPGLAAGYEQYF. The chain is built from TRBV5-1 and TRBJ2-7; 9 bases line up with TRBD2. Germline CDR1 SGHRS, CDR2 YFSETQ. The CDR3 spans 16 residues.

The rearrangement links TRBV4-1 to TRBJ1-5; the D gene is possibly TRBD1 (6 bases). CDR1 is MGHRA, CDR2 YSYEKL, per germline. V was pared by 2 bases and J by 3 bases, with 14 bases between. This CDR3 comprises 16 residues. CDR3 sequence reads: CASSQPFRGANQPQHF. The CDR3, as DNA: TGCGCCAGCAGCCAACCTTTTCGGGGGGCCAATCAGCCCCAGCATTTT.

This chain uses TRBV5-1 with TRBJ1-5; no firm D call. Per the germline V gene, CDR1 is SGHRS and CDR2 is YFSETQ. The length of the CDR3 is 15 residues. The ends were cut back, 4 bases at V and 0 bases at J, with 11 bases in the middle. Here the CDR3 reads CASSLSLDSNQPQHF. DNA for the CDR3: TGCGCCAGCAGCCTCTCTTTAGATAGCAATCAGCCCCAGCATTTT.